The clone carrying this T cell receptor (beta chain) is a singleton in its sample. There was relapse after autologous stem cell transplantation in every patient, and there was variation in brentuximab vedotin exposure. TCRdb keeps only in-frame clones here, not all; method: immunoSEQ multiplex PCR. The sample lists around 27,000 clones, 82% occurring once. The data are from a study of PD-1 blockade in classical Hodgkin lymphoma. The CDR3 covers 16 residues. The V and J ends lost 0 bases and 4 bases respectively, with 14 bases between them. CDR1 is SGHKS and CDR2 is YYEKEE in the germline V gene (reference sequence).

The V gene is TRBV5-5, the J gene TRBJ2-1; D uncertain. This clonotype originated in a human donor with classical Hodgkin lymphoma. The sequenced sample was peripheral blood mononuclear cells (PBMCs), obtained before the second cycle of nivolumab. The CDR3 sequence is CASSLGFLSVYNEQFF. The CDR3 DNA reads as TGTGCCAGCAGCTTGGGGTTTTTGTCCGTTTACAATGAGCAGTTCTTC.